The clone carrying this T cell receptor (beta chain) was seen a handful of times. No antigen is known for it. Mismatch with germline at one junction end may stem from a read error. This specimen belongs to a study of T cells after yellow fever vaccination. Whole-study results and caveats: Abundant bulk-derived clonotypes could contaminate FACS-sorted repertoires. The appearance of a small share of clonotypes in both CD4 and CD8 compartments was observed. Once the booster was given, most primary-vaccination clones reappeared, at approximately 97% for CD4 and over 85% for CD8.

The CDR3 runs 13 residues. Germline CDR1 is SGHAT and CDR2 is FQNNGV. Template-switching 5'RACE yielded the TCR cDNA; a universal primer site and UMIs were added in the process. TCRdb re-called the 5' RACE reads through MiXCR, storing one row per CDR3 protein. This sample carries 450,000 to 650,000 distinct CDR3 sequences, just over 20% of them seen once, and the ten largest clones take approximately 15%. Sequencing was performed on PBMCs, taken about 21 days after the first yellow fever vaccination. The chain recombines TRBV11-2 with TRBJ1-1, with no clear D. This clonotype was obtained from a man between 18 and 35 years old who received the YFV17D yellow fever vaccine. In nucleotides, the CDR3 is TGTGCCAGCAGCTCGGTCATCGAAACTGGAGCTTTCTTT. It translates to CASSSVIETGAFF.